This entry lists 30 T cell receptor beta chains sequenced from one sample in a study of T cell clones after liver transplantation. This table comes from immunoSEQ multiplex PCR, and its TCRdb copy is limited to in-frame clones, with some not included. The data show about 21,000 clones, with approximately 93% seen just once and 20% to 25% held by the top ten. This material consisted of CD8+ T cells from blood, taken less than 27 months after liver transplant. The receptors shown here come from a human patient who received a liver transplant. Some of the T cells may derive from the graft donor.

The chain combines TRBV9 with TRBJ2-7; D is undetermined. V was clipped by 0 bases and J by 0 bases, with 10 bases between them. The CDR3 totals 15 residues. In germline, CDR1 is SGDLS, CDR2 YYNGEE. The CDR3 protein is CASSVGAQTSYEQYF. In DNA form, the CDR3 reads TGTGCCAGCAGCGTAGGGGCGCAAACCTCCTACGAGCAGTACTTC.

The V call is TRBV9, the J call TRBJ2-7, with D maybe TRBD2 (5 bases). The CDR3 contains 13 residues. Germline V gives CDR1 SGDLS, CDR2 YYNGEE. The V end lost 7 bases, the J end lost 4 bases, and 15 bases lay between the germline ends. The CDR3 sequence: CASSSAGGYEQYF. CDR3 bases: TGTGCCAGCTCGAGTGCGGGCGGGTACGAGCAGTACTTC.

The chain couples TRBV13 to TRBJ2-7, with D uncertain. Between the trimmed V and J ends, which lost 8 bases and 0 bases, there was a span of 11 bases. Germline assignment: CDR1 PRHDT and CDR2 FYEKMQ (reference sequence). The CDR3 sequence is 13 residues long. CDR3 bases: TGTGCCAGCGGTGCGGCTAGCTCCTACGAGCAGTACTTC. It yields the protein CASGAASSYEQYF.

This clone is classed as medium-sized. This chain connects TRBV19 to TRBJ1-1, with TRBD1 matching 7 bases. This CDR3 region has 14 residues. Germline V gene data show CDR1 as LNHDA and CDR2 as SQIVND (reference sequence). V was pared by 4 bases and J by 1 base, with 3 bases of the junction left unmatched. In DNA, the CDR3 is TGTGCCAGTAGTACACAGGGGTGGAACACTGAAGCTTTCTTT. Translated, it gives CASSTQGWNTEAFF.

The V call is TRBV11-3, the J call TRBJ1-3; tentatively, D is TRBD1 (6 bases). This CDR3 contains 13 residues. The germline gives CDR1 SGHNT, CDR2 YENEEA. Trimming took off 1 base at V and 13 bases at J, with 14 bases between the two ends. CDR3 in DNA: TGTGCCAGCAGCTTAGGGACCCTCGGACAGATATATTTT. This translates into CASSLGTLGQIYF.

This chain uses TRBV5-8 with TRBJ2-2; D is possibly TRBD1 (6 bases). Germline V gene lookup returns CDR1 SGHTS and CDR2 YDEGEE. This CDR3 spans 14 amino acids. V was pared by 1 base and J by 6 bases, with 10 bases between. This CDR3 is CASSLTGRAGELFF. The CDR3 DNA follows: TGTGCCAGCAGCTTGACAGGGCGCGCCGGGGAGCTGTTTTTT.

This clone was seen once. The V and J genes are TRBV6-5 and TRBJ1-1; 9 positions match TRBD1. Trimming took 7 bases from V and 4 from J; bases not matched to a gene: 10. This CDR3 region has 15 residues. The germline CDR1 and CDR2 sequences are MNHEY and SVGAGI. CDR3 nucleotide sequence: TGTGCCAGCATCTCAGGACAGGGGCTGAGCACTGAAGCTTTCTTT. It encodes CASISGQGLSTEAFF.

The chain links TRBV11-2 to TRBJ2-7; either TRBD1 or TRBD2 may supply D (5 bases each). The CDR3 loop spans 15 amino acids. The germline V gene has CDR1 SGHAT and CDR2 FQNNGV. The V end was cut by 1 base, the J end by 0 bases, with 10 bases between. Here the CDR3 reads CASSLGGGSSYEQYF. Written as DNA, the CDR3 is TGTGCCAGCAGCTTAGGTGGGGGTAGCTCCTACGAGCAGTACTTC.

The rearrangement joins TRBV13 to TRBJ2-1; 9 bases align to TRBD2. V lost 0 bases to trimming and J lost 3 bases; unmatched junction nucleotides: 3. CDR3 size: 16 residues. Germline V CDR1 and CDR2: PRHDT, FYEKMQ (reference sequence). CDR3 residues: CASSLGLAGIYNEQFF. Written as DNA, the CDR3 is TGTGCCAGCAGCTTAGGGCTAGCGGGGATCTACAATGAGCAGTTCTTC.

The V call is TRBV19, the J call TRBJ1-1; D may be TRBD1 (5 bases). V was shortened by 2 bases and J by 1 base, with 5 bases between the two germline ends. This CDR3 is 13 amino acids long. The germline gives CDR1 LNHDA, CDR2 SQIVND (reference sequence). The CDR3 is CASSITGNTEAFF. CDR3 coding DNA: TGTGCCAGTAGTATAACAGGGAACACTGAAGCTTTCTTT.

The genes are TRBV2 and TRBJ2-7, with 9 bases identical to TRBD1. The CDR3 contains 13 residues. Germline V lookup: CDR1 SNHLY, CDR2 FYNNEI. V lost 8 bases to trimming and J lost 1 base; unmatched junction nucleotides: 3. CDR3 bases: TGTGCCAGCGGGGACAGGGCATCCTACGAGCAGTACTTC. Translation: CASGDRASYEQYF.

The chain has TRBV9 and TRBJ2-7, with D possibly being TRBD1 (6 bases). The V end lost 3 bases, the J end lost 0 bases, and 10 bases lay between the germline ends. The germline CDR1 and CDR2 sequences are SGDLS and YYNGEE. This CDR3 comprises 14 residues. In DNA form, the CDR3 reads TGTGCCAGCAGCGACCGGGACAACTCCTACGAGCAGTACTTC. It codes for CASSDRDNSYEQYF.

The chain is built from TRBV6-5 and TRBJ2-2; D is unresolved. Trimming shortened V by 8 bases and J by 6 bases, and 10 bases separated the two germline ends. The CDR3 runs to 12 residues. Germline loops: CDR1 MNHEY, CDR2 SVGAGI. CDR3 amino acids: CASGLSAGELFF. The DNA for the CDR3 is TGTGCCAGCGGCCTCTCCGCCGGGGAGCTGTTTTTT.

The chain has TRBV5-3 and TRBJ2-5, with D perhaps TRBD1 (6 bases). TRBV5-3 is known as an ORF, though its function is uncertain. The CDR3 covers 14 residues. The ends were cut back, 4 bases at V and 2 bases at J, with 12 bases in the middle. DNA for the CDR3: TGTGCCAGAAGCCGAGCCGGGACACAAGAGACCCAGTACTTC. Protein: CARSRAGTQETQYF.

This sequence joins TRBV2 and TRBJ2-7; TRBD1 is a possible D gene (6 bases). The germline V gene has CDR1 SNHLY and CDR2 FYNNEI. Trimming shortened V by 6 bases and J by 1 base, and 13 bases separated the two germline ends. This CDR3 has 14 amino acids. Written as DNA, the CDR3 is TGTGCCAGCAGGGACCGGGACAAGTCCTACGAGCAGTACTTC. Protein sequence: CASRDRDKSYEQYF.

This clone was recorded a few times. J is TRBJ1-5 and V is TRBV28; 11 bases line up with TRBD1. CDR1 is MDHEN and CDR2 is SYDVKM in the germline V gene. The junction had 8 bases not matched to a gene; V was cut back by 6 bases and J by 7 bases. The CDR3 spans 15 residues. The CDR3 protein is CASRWTGGERQPQHF. The CDR3 DNA sequence: TGTGCCAGCAGATGGACAGGGGGCGAAAGGCAGCCCCAGCATTTT.

CDR3 in DNA: TGTGCCAGCACGGGGCCTAAGGGATTCGCTTTCTTT. It is translated as CASTGPKGFAFF. V is TRBV6-6 and J is TRBJ1-1; tentative D call: TRBD1 (5 bases). This CDR3 has 12 amino acids. Looked up from germline, CDR1 is MNHNY and CDR2 is SVGAGI (reference sequence). The ends were cut back, 7 bases at V and 11 bases at J, with 17 bases in the middle.

J is TRBJ2-1 and V is TRBV25-1, with D unclear. CDR3 length: 14 amino acids. The germline CDR1 and CDR2 sequences are MGHDK and SYGVNS. V lost 3 bases and J lost 3, with 9 bases in between. The CDR3 DNA reads as TGTGCCAGCAGTGATCGTCAGAGCTACAATGAGCAGTTCTTC. Protein sequence: CASSDRQSYNEQFF.

The genes are TRBV28 and TRBJ2-5; 14 bases fit TRBD2. V shed 6 bases, J shed 5 bases, and the junction held 11 bases outside the gene matches. Per germline, CDR1 MDHEN and CDR2 SYDVKM. The CDR3 is 17 amino acids. The CDR3 loop is CASSPGTSGRVRETQYF. CDR3 nucleotide sequence: TGTGCCAGCAGCCCAGGGACTAGCGGGAGAGTGAGGGAGACCCAGTACTTC.

The CDR3 DNA sequence: TGTGCCAGCAGTACCTCCACCGGGAGCCCTAGCCCACGGTATAGCAATCAGCCCCAGCATTTT. Its translation: CASSTSTGSPSPRYSNQPQHF. The chain employs TRBV2 and TRBJ1-5; D ambiguous. The ends were cut back, 5 bases at V and 0 bases at J, with 29 bases in the middle. CDR1 and CDR2 from the germline V gene are SNHLY and FYNNEI. The CDR3 is 21 residues long.

This chain uses TRBV29-1 with TRBJ2-1; the D call may be TRBD1 or TRBD2 (5 bases each). V was cut by 2 bases and J by 4 bases, with 9 bases left in between. The CDR3 covers 13 residues. Per the germline V gene, CDR1 is SQVTM and CDR2 is ANQGSEA. CDR3 nucleotides: TGCAGCGTTGAACAGGGAGATTACAATGAGCAGTTCTTC. It is translated as CSVEQGDYNEQFF.

The chain is built from TRBV27 and TRBJ2-7; 10 nucleotides agree with TRBD1. The CDR3 has 16 residues. The junction had 8 bases not matched to a gene; V was cut back by 3 bases and J by 3 bases. From germline, CDR1 is MNHEY and CDR2 SMNVEV (reference sequence). The CDR3 sequence: CASSFNGGQGFYEQYF. Here the CDR3 DNA reads TGTGCCAGCAGTTTTAACGGGGGACAGGGGTTCTACGAGCAGTACTTC.

The genes are TRBV13 and TRBJ2-3, with 11 bases fitting TRBD2. The germline gives CDR1 PRHDT, CDR2 FYEKMQ (reference sequence). The V segment lost 5 bases and the J segment 0 bases; nucleotides outside the gene matches: 4. The CDR3 is 16 amino acids. The CDR3 region has the DNA TGTGCCAGCAGCCCAGGACTAGCGGGCAGCACAGATACGCAGTATTTT. This sequence encodes CASSPGLAGSTDTQYF.

This chain connects TRBV5-1 to TRBJ1-1; D is unclear. Trimming removed 1 base at V and 4 bases at J, with 32 bases between. Germline-derived CDR1 and CDR2 are SGHRS and YFSETQ. CDR3 size: 21 residues. Here the CDR3 reads CASSLFFPPPAVRRPPTEAFF. Here the CDR3 DNA reads TGCGCCAGCAGCTTGTTTTTTCCCCCTCCCGCTGTCCGGCGACCCCCCACTGAAGCTTTCTTT.

This rearrangement joins TRBV5-1 to TRBJ2-1; 7 nucleotides agree with TRBD2. Germline V gene lookup returns CDR1 SGHRS and CDR2 YFSETQ. Losses at the gene ends were 0 bases for V and 7 bases for J; bases not matched to a gene: 7. This CDR3 comprises 15 residues. This CDR3 is CASSLAAGAENEQFF. Written as DNA, the CDR3 is TGCGCCAGCAGCTTGGCGGCGGGAGCGGAGAATGAGCAGTTCTTC.

The CDR3 region is CASSLSWQGGNTIYF. In DNA, the CDR3 is TGTGCCAGCAGCTTGTCATGGCAGGGCGGAAACACCATATATTTT. V and J are TRBV5-4 and TRBJ1-3; tentatively, D is TRBD1 (5 bases). Looked up from germline, CDR1 is SGHNT and CDR2 is YYREEE (reference sequence). The ends were cut back, 1 base at V and 4 bases at J, with 12 bases in the middle. The CDR3 spans 15 residues.

This sequence joins TRBV5-1 and TRBJ2-3, with TRBD2 identical over 11 bases. The CDR3 runs to 15 residues. Germline lookup yields CDR1 SGHRS and CDR2 YFSETQ. After removal of 4 bases from V and 6 bases from J, the junction contained 7 bases not matched to a gene. CDR3 in amino acids: CASSPRRTSGDTQYF. CDR3 coding DNA: TGCGCCAGCAGCCCAAGACGGACTAGCGGGGATACGCAGTATTTT.

The sample holds a few counts of this clone. The rearrangement uses TRBV14 and TRBJ2-7; D tentatively reads TRBD1 or TRBD2 (5 bases each). The CDR3 is 14 amino acids. Germline values: CDR1 SGHDN, CDR2 FVKESK. V lost 7 bases and J 2 bases, leaving 15 bases between the germline ends. In DNA form, the CDR3 reads TGTGCCAGCAAAGTTCGGGACCGGGCCTACGAGCAGTACTTC. Translated: CASKVRDRAYEQYF.

This chain uses TRBV27 with TRBJ2-7; tentatively, D is TRBD1 (5 bases). Trimming cost V 5 bases and J 5 bases, with 10 bases left between them. The germline V gene has CDR1 MNHEY and CDR2 SMNVEV (reference sequence). CDR3 length: 12 residues. The CDR3 bases are TGTGCCAGCAGTCAGGGTCCACACGAGCAGTACTTC. Its protein product is CASSQGPHEQYF.

By share, this clone counts as medium-sized. The rearrangement links TRBV9 to TRBJ2-1; 14 nucleotides agree with TRBD2. V shed 3 bases and J 9 bases; nucleotides not matched to a gene: 5. This CDR3 has 15 amino acids. Germline CDR1 reads SGDLS; CDR2 reads YYNGEE. CDR3 sequence reads: CASSGRLAGGPEQFF. The DNA of the CDR3 is TGTGCCAGCAGCGGACGACTAGCGGGAGGGCCTGAGCAGTTCTTC.